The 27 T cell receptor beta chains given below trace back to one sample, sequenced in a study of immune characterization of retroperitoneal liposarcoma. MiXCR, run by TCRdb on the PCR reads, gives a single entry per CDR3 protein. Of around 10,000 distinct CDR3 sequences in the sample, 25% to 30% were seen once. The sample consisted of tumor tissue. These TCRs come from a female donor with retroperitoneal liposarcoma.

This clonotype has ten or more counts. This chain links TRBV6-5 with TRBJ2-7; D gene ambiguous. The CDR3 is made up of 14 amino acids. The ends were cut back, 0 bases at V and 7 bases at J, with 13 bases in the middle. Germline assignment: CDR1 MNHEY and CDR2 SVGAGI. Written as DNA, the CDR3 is TGTGCCAGCAGTTACTCTGTCGAACTGTGGGAGCAGTACTTC. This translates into CASSYSVELWEQYF.

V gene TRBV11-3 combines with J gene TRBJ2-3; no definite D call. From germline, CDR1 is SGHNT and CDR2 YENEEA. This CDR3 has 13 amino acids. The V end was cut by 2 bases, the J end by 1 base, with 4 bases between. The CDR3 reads CASSLTGTDTQYF. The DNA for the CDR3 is TGTGCCAGCAGCTTAACCGGCACAGATACGCAGTATTTT.

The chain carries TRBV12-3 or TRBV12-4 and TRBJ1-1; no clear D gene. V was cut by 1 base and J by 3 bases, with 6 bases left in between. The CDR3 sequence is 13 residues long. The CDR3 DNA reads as TGTGCCAGCAGTTTAGTCTGGGACACTGAAGCTTTCTTT. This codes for CASSLVWDTEAFF.

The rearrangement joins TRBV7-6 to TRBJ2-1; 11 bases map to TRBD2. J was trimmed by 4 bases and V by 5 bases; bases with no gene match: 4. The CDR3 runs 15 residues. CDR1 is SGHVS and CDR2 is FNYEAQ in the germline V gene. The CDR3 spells CASSATSGGYNEQFF. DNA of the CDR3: TGTGCCAGCAGCGCCACTAGCGGGGGTTACAATGAGCAGTTCTTC. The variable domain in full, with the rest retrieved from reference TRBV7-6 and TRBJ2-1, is GAGVSQSPRYKVTKRGQDVALRCDPISGHVSLYWYRQALGQGPEFLTYFNYEAQQDKSGLPNDRFSAERPEGSISTLTIQRTEQRDSAMYRCASSATSGGYNEQFFGPGTRLTVL.

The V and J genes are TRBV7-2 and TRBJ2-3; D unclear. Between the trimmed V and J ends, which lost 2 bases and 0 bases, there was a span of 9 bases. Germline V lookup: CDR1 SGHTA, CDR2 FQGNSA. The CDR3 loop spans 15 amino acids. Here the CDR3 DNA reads TGTGCCAGCAGCTTACTCCGGAGTAGCACAGATACGCAGTATTTT. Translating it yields CASSLLRSSTDTQYF. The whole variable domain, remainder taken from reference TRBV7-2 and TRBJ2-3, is GAGVSQSPSNKVTEKGKDVELRCDPISGHTALYWYRQSLGQGLEFLIYFQGNSAPDKSGLPSDRFSAERTGGSVSTLTIQRTQQEDSAVYLCASSLLRSSTDTQYFGPGTRLTVL.

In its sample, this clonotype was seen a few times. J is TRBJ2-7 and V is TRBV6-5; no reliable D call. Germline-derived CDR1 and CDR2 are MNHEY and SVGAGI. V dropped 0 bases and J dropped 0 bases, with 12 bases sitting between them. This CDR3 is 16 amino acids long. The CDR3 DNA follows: TGTGCCAGCAGTTACTCTGCCGGCCCACCCTCCTACGAGCAGTACTTC. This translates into CASSYSAGPPSYEQYF.

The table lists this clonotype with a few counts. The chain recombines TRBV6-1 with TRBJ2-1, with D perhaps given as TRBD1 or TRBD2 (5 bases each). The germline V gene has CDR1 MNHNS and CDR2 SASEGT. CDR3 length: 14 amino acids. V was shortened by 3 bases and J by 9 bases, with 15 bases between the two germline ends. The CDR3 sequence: CASSEAGSVLEQFF. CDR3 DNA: TGTGCCAGCAGTGAGGCAGGGAGTGTTCTTGAGCAGTTCTTC.

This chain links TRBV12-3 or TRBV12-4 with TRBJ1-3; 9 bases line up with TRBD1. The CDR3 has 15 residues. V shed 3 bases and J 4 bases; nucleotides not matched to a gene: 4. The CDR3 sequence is CASSFGTGIGNTIYF. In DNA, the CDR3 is TGTGCCAGCAGTTTCGGGACAGGGATAGGAAACACCATATATTTT.

The CDR3 DNA sequence: TGTGCCAGCAGCCTATCGGGACTCCAGAGCTCTGGGGCCAACGTCCTGACTTTC. Its protein is CASSLSGLQSSGANVLTF. The rearrangement joins TRBV6-2 or TRBV6-3 to TRBJ2-6; TRBD2 might be the D (6 bases). The length of the CDR3 is 18 residues. Germline V CDR1 and CDR2: MNHEY, SVGEGT. V shed 6 bases and J shed 0 bases, with 18 bases lying between them.

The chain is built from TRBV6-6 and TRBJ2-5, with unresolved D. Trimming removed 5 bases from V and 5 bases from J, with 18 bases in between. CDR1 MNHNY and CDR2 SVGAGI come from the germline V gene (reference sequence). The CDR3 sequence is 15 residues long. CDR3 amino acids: CASSVTWAGSETQYF. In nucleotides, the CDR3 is TGTGCCAGCAGTGTCACCTGGGCCGGTTCGGAGACCCAGTACTTC.

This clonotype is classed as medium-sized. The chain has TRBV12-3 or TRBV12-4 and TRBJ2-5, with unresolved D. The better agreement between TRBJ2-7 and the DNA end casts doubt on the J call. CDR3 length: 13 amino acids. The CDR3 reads CASSLTQSSEQYF. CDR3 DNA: TGTGCCAGCAGTTTAACACAATCCAGCGAGCAGTACTTC.

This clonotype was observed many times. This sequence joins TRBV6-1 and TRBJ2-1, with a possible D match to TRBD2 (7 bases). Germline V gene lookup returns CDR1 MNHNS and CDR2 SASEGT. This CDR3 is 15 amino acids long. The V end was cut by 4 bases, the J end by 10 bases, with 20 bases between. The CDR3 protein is CASSARGGGYYEQFF. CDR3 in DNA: TGTGCCAGCAGTGCCCGGGGAGGGGGTTACTACGAGCAGTTCTTC.

The CDR3 loop reads CASSPGANVLTF. The CDR3 DNA sequence: TGTGCCAGCAGCCCTGGGGCCAACGTCCTGACTTTC. The rearrangement joins TRBV6-1 to TRBJ2-6; D unclear. Trimming cost V 6 bases and J 2 bases, with 2 bases left between them. The CDR3 extends over 12 amino acids. Germline V CDR1 and CDR2: MNHNS, SASEGT.

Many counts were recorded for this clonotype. CDR3 sequence (DNA): TGTGCCAGCAGCGTCACAGGGGATTTCTACGAGCAGTACTTC. Amino acid sequence: CASSVTGDFYEQYF. The chain combines TRBV7-8 with TRBJ2-7; 7 nucleotides agree with TRBD1. Germline lookup yields CDR1 SGHVS and CDR2 FQNEAQ. The CDR3 runs 14 residues. V lost 5 bases and J lost 3; bases outside the gene matches: 7.

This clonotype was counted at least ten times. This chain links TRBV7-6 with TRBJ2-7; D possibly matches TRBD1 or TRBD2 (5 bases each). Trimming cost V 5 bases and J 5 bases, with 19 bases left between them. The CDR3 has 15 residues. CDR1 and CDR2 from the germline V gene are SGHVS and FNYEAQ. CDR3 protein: CASSTLHYRGDEQYF. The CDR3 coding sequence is TGTGCCAGCAGCACCCTGCATTACCGGGGCGACGAGCAGTACTTC.

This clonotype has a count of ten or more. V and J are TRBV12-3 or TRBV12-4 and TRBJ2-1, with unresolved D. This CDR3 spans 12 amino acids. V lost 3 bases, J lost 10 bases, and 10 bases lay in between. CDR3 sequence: CASSFILQEQFF. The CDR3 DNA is TGTGCCAGCAGTTTTATCCTACAAGAGCAGTTCTTC.

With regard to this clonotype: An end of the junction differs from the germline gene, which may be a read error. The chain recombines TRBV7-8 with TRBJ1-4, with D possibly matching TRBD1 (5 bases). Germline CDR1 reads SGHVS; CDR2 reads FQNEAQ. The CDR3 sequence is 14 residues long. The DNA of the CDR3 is TGTGCCAGCAGACGGGGACCGACTAGTGAAAAACTGTTTTTT. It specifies CASRRGPTSEKLFF.

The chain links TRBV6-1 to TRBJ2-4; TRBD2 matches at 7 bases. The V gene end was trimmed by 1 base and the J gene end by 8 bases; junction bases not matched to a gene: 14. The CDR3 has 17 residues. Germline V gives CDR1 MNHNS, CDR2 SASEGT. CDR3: CASSEDPLVGGWDIQYF. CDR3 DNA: TGTGCCAGCAGTGAAGATCCTCTTGTCGGGGGGTGGGACATTCAGTACTTC.

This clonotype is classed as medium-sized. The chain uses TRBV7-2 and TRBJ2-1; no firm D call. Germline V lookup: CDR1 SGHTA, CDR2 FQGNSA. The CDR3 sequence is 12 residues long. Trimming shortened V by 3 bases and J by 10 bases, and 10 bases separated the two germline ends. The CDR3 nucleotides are TGTGCCAGCAGCTTGGGGATCTACGAGCAGTTCTTC. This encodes CASSLGIYEQFF.

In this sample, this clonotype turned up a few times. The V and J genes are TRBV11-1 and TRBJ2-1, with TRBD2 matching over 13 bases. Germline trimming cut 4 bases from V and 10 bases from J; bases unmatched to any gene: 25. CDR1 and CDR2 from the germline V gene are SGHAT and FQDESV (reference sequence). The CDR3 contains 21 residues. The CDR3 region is CASSSPTTPLAGGPVIYEQFF. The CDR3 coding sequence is TGTGCCAGCAGCTCACCAACCACACCACTAGCGGGAGGGCCGGTGATCTACGAGCAGTTCTTC. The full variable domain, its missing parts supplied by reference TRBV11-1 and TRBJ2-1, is EAEVAQSPRYKITEKSQAVAFWCDPISGHATLYWYRQILGQGPELLVQFQDESVVDDSQLPKDRFSAERLKGVDSTLKIQPAELGDSAMYLCASSSPTTPLAGGPVIYEQFFGPGTRLTVL.

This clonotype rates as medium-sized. The CDR3 DNA follows: TGTGCCAGCAGTGAACGGGGCCCGGGGGCGAACACTGAAGCTTTCTTT. Encoded protein: CASSERGPGANTEAFF. V is TRBV6-1 and J is TRBJ1-1; maybe TRBD1 (6 bases). Trimming left V 2 bases short and J 1 base short, with 14 bases between. Germline lookup yields CDR1 MNHNS and CDR2 SASEGT. This CDR3 contains 16 residues.

This CDR3 is CASSYSSTLNTEAFF. The CDR3 coding sequence is TGTGCCAGCAGTTACTCGTCCACCCTGAACACTGAAGCTTTCTTT. V and J are TRBV6-2 or TRBV6-3 and TRBJ1-1; D gene ambiguous. Germline V gives CDR1 MNHEY, CDR2 SVGEGT. CDR3 length: 15 amino acids. The germline V and J ends were trimmed by 0 bases and 0 bases, with 8 bases remaining between them.

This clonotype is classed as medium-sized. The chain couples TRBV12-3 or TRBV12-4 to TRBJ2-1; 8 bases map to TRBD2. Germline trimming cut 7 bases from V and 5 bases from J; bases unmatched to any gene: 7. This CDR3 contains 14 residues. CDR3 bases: TGTGCCAGCACGGTAGCGGGGAGTAACAATGAGCAGTTCTTC. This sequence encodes CASTVAGSNNEQFF.

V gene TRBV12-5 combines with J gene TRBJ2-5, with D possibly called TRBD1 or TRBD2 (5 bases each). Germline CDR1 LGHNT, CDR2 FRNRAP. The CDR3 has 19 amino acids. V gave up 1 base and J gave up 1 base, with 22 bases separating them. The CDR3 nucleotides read TGTGCTAGTGGTTTGGCCCTGGGACCCGCCAATCGCATCCAAGAGACCCAGTACTTC. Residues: CASGLALGPANRIQETQYF.

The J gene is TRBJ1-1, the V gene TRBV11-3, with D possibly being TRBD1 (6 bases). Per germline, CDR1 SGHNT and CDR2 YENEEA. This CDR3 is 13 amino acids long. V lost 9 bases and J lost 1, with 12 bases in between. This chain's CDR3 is CASSQGENTEAFF. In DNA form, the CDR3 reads TGTGCCAGTTCACAGGGAGAGAACACTGAAGCTTTCTTT.

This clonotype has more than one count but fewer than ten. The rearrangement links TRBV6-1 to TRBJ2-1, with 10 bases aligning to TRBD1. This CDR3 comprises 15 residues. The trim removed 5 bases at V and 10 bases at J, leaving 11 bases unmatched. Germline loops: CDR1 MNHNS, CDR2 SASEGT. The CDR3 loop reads CASSLVDRGQNEQFF. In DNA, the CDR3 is TGTGCCAGCAGTCTAGTCGACAGGGGGCAGAACGAGCAGTTCTTC.

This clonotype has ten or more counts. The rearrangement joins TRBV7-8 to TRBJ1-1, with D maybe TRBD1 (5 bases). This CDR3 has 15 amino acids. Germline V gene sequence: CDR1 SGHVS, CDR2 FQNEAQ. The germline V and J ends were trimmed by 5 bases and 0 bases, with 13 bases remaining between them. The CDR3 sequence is CASSPQGGVNTEAFF. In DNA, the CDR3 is TGTGCCAGCAGCCCCCAGGGCGGGGTGAACACTGAAGCTTTCTTT.